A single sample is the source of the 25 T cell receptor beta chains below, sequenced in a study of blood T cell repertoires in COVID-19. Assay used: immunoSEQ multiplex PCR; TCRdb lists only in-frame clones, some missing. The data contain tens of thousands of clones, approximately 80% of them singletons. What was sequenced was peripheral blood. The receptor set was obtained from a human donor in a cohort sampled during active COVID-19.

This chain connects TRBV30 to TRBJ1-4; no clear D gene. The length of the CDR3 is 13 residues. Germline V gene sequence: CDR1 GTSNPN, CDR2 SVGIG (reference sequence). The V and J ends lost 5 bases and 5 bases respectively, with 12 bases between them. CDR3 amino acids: CAWCRPPNEKLFF. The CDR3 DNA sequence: TGTGCCTGGTGCAGGCCGCCGAATGAAAAACTGTTTTTT.

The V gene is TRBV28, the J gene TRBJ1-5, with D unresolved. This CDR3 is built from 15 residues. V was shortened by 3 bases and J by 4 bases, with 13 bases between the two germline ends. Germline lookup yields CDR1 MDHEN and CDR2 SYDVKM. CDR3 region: CASSLPEGGNQPQHF. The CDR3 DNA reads TGTGCCAGCAGTTTGCCGGAGGGAGGGAATCAGCCCCAGCATTTT.

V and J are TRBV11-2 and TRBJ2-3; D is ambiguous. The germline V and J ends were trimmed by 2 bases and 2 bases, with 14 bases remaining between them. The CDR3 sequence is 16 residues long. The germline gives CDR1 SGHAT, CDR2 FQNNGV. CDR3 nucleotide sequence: TGTGCCAGCAGCTTAATCCCGGAGATATCCACAGATACGCAGTATTTT. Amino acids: CASSLIPEISTDTQYF.

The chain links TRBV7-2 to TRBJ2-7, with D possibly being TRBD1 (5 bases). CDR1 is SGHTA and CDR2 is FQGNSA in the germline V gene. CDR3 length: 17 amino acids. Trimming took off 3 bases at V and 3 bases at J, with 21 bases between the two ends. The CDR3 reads CASSFKVRGGRLYEQYF. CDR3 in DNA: TGTGCCAGCAGCTTTAAGGTTAGGGGTGGGCGACTCTACGAGCAGTACTTC.

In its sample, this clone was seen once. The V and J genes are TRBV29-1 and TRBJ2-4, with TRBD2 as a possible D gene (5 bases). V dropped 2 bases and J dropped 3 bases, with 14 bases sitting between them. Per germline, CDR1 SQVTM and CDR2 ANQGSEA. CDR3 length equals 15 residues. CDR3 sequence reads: CSVERLAGVKNIQYF. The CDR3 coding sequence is TGCAGCGTTGAAAGGCTAGCAGGAGTCAAAAACATTCAGTACTTC.

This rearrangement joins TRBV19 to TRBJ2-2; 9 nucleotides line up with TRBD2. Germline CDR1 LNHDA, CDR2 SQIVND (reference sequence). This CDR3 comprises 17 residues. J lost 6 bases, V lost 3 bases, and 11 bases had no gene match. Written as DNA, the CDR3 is TGTGCCAGTAGTATCTGGCGGGGGGGCTTCGATCCCGGGGAGCTGTTTTTT. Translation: CASSIWRGGFDPGELFF. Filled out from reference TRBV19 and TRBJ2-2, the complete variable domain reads DGGITQSPKYLFRKEGQNVTLSCEQNLNHDAMYWYRQDPGQGLRLIYYSQIVNDFQKGDIAEGYSVSREKKESFPLTVTSAQKNPTAFYLCASSIWRGGFDPGELFFGEGSRLTVL.

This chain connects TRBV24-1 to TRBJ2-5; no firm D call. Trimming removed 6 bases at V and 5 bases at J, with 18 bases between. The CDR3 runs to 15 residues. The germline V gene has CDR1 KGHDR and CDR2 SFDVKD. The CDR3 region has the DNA TGTGCCACCAGTTATGGTTCGTCCCGGAGCGAGACCCAGTACTTC. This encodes CATSYGSSRSETQYF.

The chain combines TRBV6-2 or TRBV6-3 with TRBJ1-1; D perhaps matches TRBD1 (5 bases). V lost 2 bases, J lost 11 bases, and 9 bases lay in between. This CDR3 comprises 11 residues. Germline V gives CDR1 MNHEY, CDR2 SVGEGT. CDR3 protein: CASSYPSGAFF. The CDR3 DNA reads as TGTGCCAGCAGTTACCCCTCAGGGGCTTTCTTT.

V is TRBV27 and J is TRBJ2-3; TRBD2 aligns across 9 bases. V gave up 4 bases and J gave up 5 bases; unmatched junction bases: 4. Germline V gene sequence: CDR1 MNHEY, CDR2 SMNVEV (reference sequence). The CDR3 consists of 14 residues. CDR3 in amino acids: CASSYSLAGDTQYF. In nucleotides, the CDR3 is TGTGCCAGCAGTTATTCACTAGCGGGAGATACGCAGTATTTT.

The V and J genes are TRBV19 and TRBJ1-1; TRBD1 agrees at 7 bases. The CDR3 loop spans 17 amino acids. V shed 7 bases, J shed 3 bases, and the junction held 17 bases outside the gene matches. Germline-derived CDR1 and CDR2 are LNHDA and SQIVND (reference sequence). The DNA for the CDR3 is TGTGCCAGTAACCTCGTGGTATACGGGCAGGGGGACACTGAAGCTTTCTTT. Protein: CASNLVVYGQGDTEAFF.

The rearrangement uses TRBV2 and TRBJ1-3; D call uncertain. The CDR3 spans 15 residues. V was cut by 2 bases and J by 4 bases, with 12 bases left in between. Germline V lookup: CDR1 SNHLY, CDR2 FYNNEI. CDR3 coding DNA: TGTGCCAGCAGTGAACTGGCATTCAGGGGAAACACCATATATTTT. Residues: CASSELAFRGNTIYF.

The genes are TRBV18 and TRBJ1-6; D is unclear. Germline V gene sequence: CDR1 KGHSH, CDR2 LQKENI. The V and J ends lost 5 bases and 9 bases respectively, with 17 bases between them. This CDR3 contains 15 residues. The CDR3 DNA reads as TGTGCCAGCTCAAAAGGGAGCTTCGAGGCTTCACCCCTCCACTTT. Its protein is CASSKGSFEASPLHF.

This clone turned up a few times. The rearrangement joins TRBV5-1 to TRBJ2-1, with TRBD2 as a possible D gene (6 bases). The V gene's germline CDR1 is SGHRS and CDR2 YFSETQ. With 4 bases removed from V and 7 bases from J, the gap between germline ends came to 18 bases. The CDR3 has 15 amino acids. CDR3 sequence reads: CASSPSEGLMNEQFF. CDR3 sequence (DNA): TGCGCCAGCAGCCCCTCGGAGGGCCTTATGAATGAGCAGTTCTTC.

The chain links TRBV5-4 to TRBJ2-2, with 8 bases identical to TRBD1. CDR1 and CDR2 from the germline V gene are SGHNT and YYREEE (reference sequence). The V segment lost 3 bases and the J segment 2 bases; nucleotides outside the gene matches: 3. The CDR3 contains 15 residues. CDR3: CASSSDRANTGELFF. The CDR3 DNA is TGTGCCAGCAGCTCGGACAGGGCTAACACCGGGGAGCTGTTTTTT. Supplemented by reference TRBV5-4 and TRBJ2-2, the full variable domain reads ETGVTQSPTHLIKTRGQQVTLRCSSQSGHNTVSWYQQALGQGPQFIFQYYREEENGRGNFPPRFSGLQFPNYSSELNVNALELDDSALYLCASSSDRANTGELFFGEGSRLTVL.

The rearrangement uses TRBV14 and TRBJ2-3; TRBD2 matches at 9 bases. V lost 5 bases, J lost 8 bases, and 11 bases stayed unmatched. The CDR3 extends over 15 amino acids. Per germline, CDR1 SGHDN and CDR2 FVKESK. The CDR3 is CASSSRLAAAVTQYF. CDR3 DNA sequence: TGTGCCAGCAGCTCCCGACTAGCGGCCGCGGTTACGCAGTATTTT. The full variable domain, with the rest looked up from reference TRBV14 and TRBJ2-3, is EAGVTQFPSHSVIEKGQTVTLRCDPISGHDNLYWYRRVMGKEIKFLLHFVKESKQDESGMPNNRFLAERTGGTYSTLKVQPAELEDSGVYFCASSSRLAAAVTQYFGPGTRLTVL.

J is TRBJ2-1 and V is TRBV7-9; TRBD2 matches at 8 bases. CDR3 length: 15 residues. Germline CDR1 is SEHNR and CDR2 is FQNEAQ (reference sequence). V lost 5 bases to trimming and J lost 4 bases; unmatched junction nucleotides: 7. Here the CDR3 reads CASSLGGGRYNEQFF. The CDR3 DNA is TGTGCCAGCAGCCTCGGGGGGGGCCGGTACAATGAGCAGTTCTTC. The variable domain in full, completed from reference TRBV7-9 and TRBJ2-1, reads DTGVSQNPRHKITKRGQNVTFRCDPISEHNRLYWYRQTLGQGPEFLTYFQNEAQLEKSRLLSDRFSAERPKGSFSTLEIQRTEQGDSAMYLCASSLGGGRYNEQFFGPGTRLTVL.

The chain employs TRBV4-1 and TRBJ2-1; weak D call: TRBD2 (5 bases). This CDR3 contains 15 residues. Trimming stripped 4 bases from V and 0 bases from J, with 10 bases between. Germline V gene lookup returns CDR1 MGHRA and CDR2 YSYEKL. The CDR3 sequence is CASSRAGGSYNEQFF. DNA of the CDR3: TGCGCCAGCAGCCGGGCGGGCGGCTCCTACAATGAGCAGTTCTTC.

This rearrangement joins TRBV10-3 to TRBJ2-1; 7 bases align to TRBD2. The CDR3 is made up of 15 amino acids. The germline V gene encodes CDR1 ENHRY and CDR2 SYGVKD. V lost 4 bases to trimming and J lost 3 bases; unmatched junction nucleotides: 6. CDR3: CAISGRAGSYNEQFF. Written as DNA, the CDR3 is TGTGCCATCAGTGGGAGAGCGGGGAGCTACAATGAGCAGTTCTTC.

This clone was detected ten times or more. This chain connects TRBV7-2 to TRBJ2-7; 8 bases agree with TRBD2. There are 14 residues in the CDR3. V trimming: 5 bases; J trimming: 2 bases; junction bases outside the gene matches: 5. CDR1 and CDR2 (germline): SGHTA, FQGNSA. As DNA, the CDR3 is TGTGCCAGCAGCCCTCATAGCGGGACCTACGAGCAGTACTTC. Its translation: CASSPHSGTYEQYF.

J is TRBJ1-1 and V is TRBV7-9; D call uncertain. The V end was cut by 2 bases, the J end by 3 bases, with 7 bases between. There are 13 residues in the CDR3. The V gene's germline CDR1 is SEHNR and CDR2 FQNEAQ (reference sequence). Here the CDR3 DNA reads TGTGCCAGCAGCTTAAAACAGCACACTGAAGCTTTCTTT. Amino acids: CASSLKQHTEAFF. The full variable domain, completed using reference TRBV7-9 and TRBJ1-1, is DTGVSQNPRHKITKRGQNVTFRCDPISEHNRLYWYRQTLGQGPEFLTYFQNEAQLEKSRLLSDRFSAERPKGSFSTLEIQRTEQGDSAMYLCASSLKQHTEAFFGQGTRLTVV.

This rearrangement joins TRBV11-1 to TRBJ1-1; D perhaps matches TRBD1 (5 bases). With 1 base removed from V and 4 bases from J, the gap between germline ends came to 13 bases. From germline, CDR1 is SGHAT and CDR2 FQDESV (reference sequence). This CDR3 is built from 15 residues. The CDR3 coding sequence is TGTGCCAGCAGCTTAGTAGCGGGGGGAGTCACTGAAGCTTTCTTT. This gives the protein CASSLVAGGVTEAFF.

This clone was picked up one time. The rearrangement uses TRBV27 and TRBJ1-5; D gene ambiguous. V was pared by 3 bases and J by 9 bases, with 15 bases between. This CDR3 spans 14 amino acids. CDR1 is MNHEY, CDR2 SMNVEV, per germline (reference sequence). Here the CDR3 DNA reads TGTGCCAGCAGTTTGGGAGACAAGAATGGGCCCCAGCATTTT. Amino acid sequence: CASSLGDKNGPQHF.

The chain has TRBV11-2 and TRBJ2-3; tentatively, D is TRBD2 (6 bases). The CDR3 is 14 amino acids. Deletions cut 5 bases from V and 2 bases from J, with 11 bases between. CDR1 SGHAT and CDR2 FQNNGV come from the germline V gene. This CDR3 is CASSPGLSTDTQYF. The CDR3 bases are TGTGCCAGCAGCCCCGGACTATCCACAGATACGCAGTATTTT.

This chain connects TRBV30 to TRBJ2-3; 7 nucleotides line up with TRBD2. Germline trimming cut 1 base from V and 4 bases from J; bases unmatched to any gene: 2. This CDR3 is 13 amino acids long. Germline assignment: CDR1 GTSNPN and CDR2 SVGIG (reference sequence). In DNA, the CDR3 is TGTGCCTGGAGTGGGGACTATTCAGATACGCAGTATTTT. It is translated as CAWSGDYSDTQYF.

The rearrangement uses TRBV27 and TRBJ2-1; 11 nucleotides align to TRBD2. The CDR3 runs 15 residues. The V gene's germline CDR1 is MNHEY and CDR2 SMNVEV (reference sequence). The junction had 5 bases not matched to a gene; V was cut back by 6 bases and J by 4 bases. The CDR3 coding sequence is TGTGCCAGCAGCCGAACTAGCGGGGGTTACAATGAGCAGTTCTTC. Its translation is CASSRTSGGYNEQFF.